A selection of T cell receptor beta chains follows, all from one sample in a study of cytomegalovirus exposure and HLA in healthy donors. Assay: immunoSEQ multiplex PCR; the TCRdb copy retains only in-frame clones and omits some. This sample has approximately 99,000 clones, with 70% to 90% found just once. Sequences were obtained from PBMCs. All receptors derive from a woman under 30 in good health and CMV-seronegative. Both conserved end residues are part of each CDR3. Expanded clones are given a class, and other clones once, few, many or no size at all.

abundance	j_gene	v_gene	CDR3aa
NA	TRBJ2-7	TRBV15	CATSRDQGTGWEQYF
NA	TRBJ1-2	TRBV5-8	CASGPHTF
NA	TRBJ1-2	TRBV7-2	CASRPRTAALSDYGYTF
NA	TRBJ2-7	TRBV6-1	CASSALYEQYF
NA	TRBJ2-2	TRBV4-1	CASSQGGQGSGGELFF
NA	TRBJ1-1	TRBV27	CASSLSGGTVQAFF
NA	TRBJ1-3	TRBV6-6	CASSESGNTIYF
NA	TRBJ2-3	TRBV9	CASSPGLAGADTQYF
NA	TRBJ2-7	TRBV10-3	CATRKDPPGASYEQYF
once	TRBJ1-1	TRBV30	CAWVREAEAFF
NA	TRBJ1-5	TRBV27	CASTPAGTGYDQPQHF
NA	TRBJ1-6	TRBV10-1	CASSEKGQGPSSYNSPLHF
NA	TRBJ2-2	TRBV5-1	CASSFPANRGGQTGELFF
NA	TRBJ2-7	TRBV30	CAWNPWAGGPYEQYF
NA	TRBJ2-7	TRBV7-2	CASSLIPGQGAYEQYF
NA	TRBJ1-6	TRBV27	CASSPRTENSPLHF
NA	TRBJ2-3	TRBV27	CASSQTGGSTDTQYF
NA	TRBJ2-4	TRBV7-2	CASSLLENIQYF
NA	TRBJ2-6	TRBV27	CASSSRGAFISGANVLTF
NA	TRBJ1-2	TRBV15	CATSGQYYGYTF
NA	TRBJ2-7	TRBV5-1	CASSLRDSNEQYF
NA	TRBJ2-3	TRBV10-3	CAISLAGGGDTQYF
NA	TRBJ1-1	TRBV5-1	CASREGLNTEAFF
NA	TRBJ2-5	TRBV7-8	CASSLNRETQYF
NA	TRBJ1-1	TRBV6-5	CASTQGAEAFF
NA	TRBJ2-7	TRBV9	CASSVGGGAYEQYF
NA	TRBJ1-3	TRBV30	CAWNQVGGENTIYF
once	TRBJ2-2	TRBV5-1	CASSPPGQERTGELFF
NA	TRBJ2-3	TRBV6-5	CASSPGRGTDTQYF
NA	TRBJ1-1	TRBV6-6	CASSYEAGTEAFF
few	TRBJ2-7	TRBV11-2	CASSLVAGPPYEQYF
NA	TRBJ1-2	TRBV9	CASSVFSRGGDAYGYTF
NA	TRBJ2-7	TRBV7-9	CASSLGHDRAEQYF
NA	TRBJ2-1	TRBV6-1	CASRDRGVYNEQFF
NA	TRBJ1-2	TRBV29-1	CSVVGGEDKNYGYTF
NA	TRBJ2-7	TRBV6-6	CASSYSQGAVGYEQYF
NA	TRBJ2-7	TRBV6-1	CASRDRGFYEQYF
NA	TRBJ1-5	TRBV1	CTSSQGIAGHNQPQHF
NA	TRBJ2-3	TRBV5-6	CASSYQRGATDTQYF
NA	TRBJ1-1	TRBV7-9	CASSTPGAISGTEAFF
NA	TRBJ2-2	TRBV2	CASGLAGGQSGELFF
medium-sized	TRBJ1-2	TRBV29-1	CSVGYRGLGYGYTF
NA	TRBJ1-2	TRBV9	CASSTWTAGNYGYTF
NA	TRBJ2-3	TRBV7-9	CASSERAGGSTDTQYF
NA	TRBJ1-1	TRBV30	CAWSVQGDTEAFF